Shown below are 13 T cell receptor beta chains from a single sample sequenced in a study of cytomegalovirus exposure and HLA in healthy donors. The primer mix had 60 Vbeta and 13 Jbeta primers. TCRdb's table, derived via immunoSEQ multiplex PCR, lists solely in-frame clones and lacks some. The sample lists about 100,000 clones, roughly 77% seen once, with less than 8% in the top ten. The sample comprised PBMCs. These receptors were collected from a man aged 25 to 40 in good health and CMV-seronegative.

This clone appeared a few times. The gene calls are TRBV19 and TRBJ2-5; D is possibly TRBD1 (6 bases). Trimming took off 1 base at V and 4 bases at J, with 16 bases between the two ends. Germline-derived CDR1 and CDR2 are LNHDA and SQIVND (reference sequence). The CDR3 consists of 16 residues. The CDR3 here is CASSIGSTVRGETQYF. The CDR3 DNA follows: TGTGCCAGTAGTATAGGTTCTACGGTCAGGGGAGAGACCCAGTACTTC.

This chain links TRBV7-8 with TRBJ2-5; 7 bases align to TRBD2. With V trimmed by 7 bases and J by 5 bases, 16 bases remained unmatched. The CDR3 covers 16 residues. Germline V lookup: CDR1 SGHVS, CDR2 FQNEAQ. Here the CDR3 DNA reads TGTGCCAGCATCCCGACTAGGCGGGAGCTTCGGGAGACCCAGTACTTC. It codes for CASIPTRRELRETQYF.

V and J are TRBV18 and TRBJ2-1; 8 bases match TRBD1. CDR3 length equals 16 residues. Germline CDR1 is KGHSH and CDR2 is LQKENI. V lost 1 base, J lost 7 bases, and 9 bases stayed unmatched. The CDR3 coding sequence is TGTGCCAGCTCACCACTGGCAGGGGGCTTGTTGAATGAGCAGTTCTTC. This translates into CASSPLAGGLLNEQFF.

This chain uses TRBV19 with TRBJ1-4; unclear D gene. Trimming stripped 9 bases from V and 0 bases from J, with 8 bases between. CDR3 length: 13 residues. The germline CDR1 and CDR2 sequences are LNHDA and SQIVND (reference sequence). CDR3 sequence (DNA): TGTGCCAGCCGACTTACAACTAATGAAAAACTGTTTTTT. Translating gives CASRLTTNEKLFF.

Only a few counts were recorded for this clone. The rearrangement uses TRBV28 and TRBJ2-3; 8 positions agree with TRBD2. This CDR3 is built from 16 residues. Germline CDR1 is MDHEN and CDR2 is SYDVKM. With 6 bases clipped from V and 5 bases from J, the junction kept 13 bases outside the gene matches. This CDR3 is CASSPGLGVAEDTQYF. The DNA of the CDR3 is TGTGCCAGCAGCCCGGGACTAGGTGTGGCCGAAGATACGCAGTATTTT.

This clone appeared a few times. The rearrangement joins TRBV28 to TRBJ2-5, with 8 bases identical to TRBD1. Germline trimming cut 5 bases from V and 4 bases from J; bases unmatched to any gene: 6. CDR3 size: 14 residues. Germline CDR1 reads MDHEN; CDR2 reads SYDVKM. The CDR3 sequence is CASSRGQEAETQYF. The CDR3 DNA reads TGTGCCAGCAGTCGGGGACAGGAGGCAGAGACCCAGTACTTC.

This chain uses TRBV2 with TRBJ2-7, with 10 bases lining up with TRBD1. The CDR3 consists of 16 residues. Germline trimming cut 3 bases from V and 4 bases from J; bases unmatched to any gene: 9. Germline V gene data show CDR1 as SNHLY and CDR2 as FYNNEI. The CDR3 DNA sequence: TGTGCCAGCAGTGATGTAGGAGGACAGGGGGTATACGAGCAGTACTTC. Protein sequence: CASSDVGGQGVYEQYF.

The V and J genes are TRBV28 and TRBJ1-1; D is uncertain. CDR3 size: 14 residues. Germline CDR1 reads MDHEN; CDR2 reads SYDVKM. Trimming pared 7 bases from V and 3 bases from J, leaving 15 bases between. The CDR3 spells CASTPANADTEAFF. CDR3 coding DNA: TGTGCCAGCACCCCAGCCAACGCGGACACTGAAGCTTTCTTT. Combining the CDR3 with reference TRBV28 and TRBJ1-1 gives the whole variable domain DVKVTQSSRYLVKRTGEKVFLECVQDMDHENMFWYRQDPGLGLRLIYFSYDVKMKEKGDIPEGYSVSREKKERFSLILESASTNQTSMYLCASTPANADTEAFFGQGTRLTVV.

The V call is TRBV6-5, the J call TRBJ2-7; 7 bases match TRBD1. Germline lookup yields CDR1 MNHEY and CDR2 SVGAGI. The CDR3 runs 14 residues. After removal of 2 bases from V and 0 bases from J, the junction contained 1 base not matched to a gene. The CDR3 region has the DNA TGTGCCAGCAGTTACAGGGGGCCCTCCTACGAGCAGTACTTC. It specifies CASSYRGPSYEQYF.

The CDR3 DNA reads TGTGCCACCAGCAGAGATAAGCGCCGCACGGCCACTGAAGCTTTCTTT. Translated: CATSRDKRRTATEAFF. The chain employs TRBV15 and TRBJ1-1; D remains ambiguous. Germline assignment: CDR1 LNHNV and CDR2 YYDKDF (reference sequence). V was trimmed by 0 bases and J by 4 bases, leaving 15 bases between them. The CDR3 runs 16 residues.

In this sample, this clone turned up a few times. V and J are TRBV19 and TRBJ2-3, with 8 bases identical to TRBD1. From germline, CDR1 is LNHDA and CDR2 SQIVND (reference sequence). CDR3 size: 14 residues. Losses at the gene ends were 4 bases for V and 2 bases for J; bases not matched to a gene: 2. CDR3 sequence reads: CASSRTGITDTQYF. CDR3 sequence (DNA): TGTGCCAGTAGTAGGACAGGGATCACAGATACGCAGTATTTT.

The gene calls are TRBV19 and TRBJ2-4, with D maybe TRBD2 (5 bases). V was pared by 5 bases and J by 6 bases, with 20 bases between. Looked up from germline, CDR1 is LNHDA and CDR2 is SQIVND (reference sequence). CDR3 size: 16 residues. The CDR3 sequence: CASSGEPGRHLNIQYF. The CDR3 bases are TGTGCCAGTAGTGGGGAGCCTGGAAGACACCTAAACATTCAGTACTTC. Variable domain in full (rest from reference TRBV19 and TRBJ2-4): DGGITQSPKYLFRKEGQNVTLSCEQNLNHDAMYWYRQDPGQGLRLIYYSQIVNDFQKGDIAEGYSVSREKKESFPLTVTSAQKNPTAFYLCASSGEPGRHLNIQYFGAGTRLSVL.

V gene TRBV2 combines with J gene TRBJ1-1; D is ambiguous. This CDR3 spans 14 amino acids. Germline V CDR1 and CDR2: SNHLY, FYNNEI. V shed 2 bases and J shed 5 bases, with 12 bases lying between them. This CDR3 reads CASSEWASETEAFF. The CDR3 nucleotides read TGTGCCAGCAGTGAATGGGCGTCGGAAACTGAAGCTTTCTTT.